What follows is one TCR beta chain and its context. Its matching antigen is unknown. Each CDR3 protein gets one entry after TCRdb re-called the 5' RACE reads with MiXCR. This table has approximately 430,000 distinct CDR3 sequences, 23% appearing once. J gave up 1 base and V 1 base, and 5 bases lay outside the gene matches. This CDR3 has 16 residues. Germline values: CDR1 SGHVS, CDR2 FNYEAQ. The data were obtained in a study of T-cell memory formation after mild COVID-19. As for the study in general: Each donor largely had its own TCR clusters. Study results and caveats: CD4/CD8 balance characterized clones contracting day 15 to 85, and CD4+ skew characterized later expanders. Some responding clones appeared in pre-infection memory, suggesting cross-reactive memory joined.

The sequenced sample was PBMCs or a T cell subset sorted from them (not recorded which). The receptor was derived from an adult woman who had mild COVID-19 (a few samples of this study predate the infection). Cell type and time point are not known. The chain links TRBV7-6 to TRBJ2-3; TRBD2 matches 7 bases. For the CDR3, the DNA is TGTGCCAGCAGCTTAGGGGCTAGCGGTCGCACAGATACGCAGTATTTT. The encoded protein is CASSLGASGRTDTQYF.